The 4 T cell receptor beta chains below were found in one sample sequenced in a study of blood T cell repertoires in COVID-19. Produced via immunoSEQ multiplex PCR; TCRdb's table is partial and in-frame only. The data contain more than 85,000 clones, approximately 85% of them singletons. Sequenced material: peripheral blood. The receptors were sampled from a man aged 50-59 years with acute or convalescent COVID-19.

This clone appeared once. The chain carries TRBV3-1 (or the pseudogene TRBV3-2) and TRBJ1-4; D is possibly TRBD1 (6 bases). The CDR3 spans 14 residues. Germline lookup yields CDR1 LGHDT and CDR2 YNNKEL (reference sequence). Trimming took 4 bases from V and 4 from J, leaving 10 bases between them. CDR3 DNA: TGTGCCAGCAGCCCGACAGGTCTTAATGAAAAACTGTTTTTT. Translated, it gives CASSPTGLNEKLFF.

This chain joins TRBV15 and TRBJ1-4; 7 bases agree with TRBD1. V was pared by 4 bases and J by 8 bases, with 16 bases of the junction left unmatched. Germline CDR1 LNHNV, CDR2 YYDKDF (reference sequence). This CDR3 has 17 residues. In DNA form, the CDR3 reads TGTGCCACCAGCACGAGCAGACAGGGCCCCTCGGGGGAAAAACTGTTTTTT. It is translated as CATSTSRQGPSGEKLFF.

CDR3 DNA sequence: TGTGCCAGCAGCCAAAGGACAGCAGAAAAACTGTTTTTT. Amino acids: CASSQRTAEKLFF. The chain employs TRBV5-6 and TRBJ1-4; weak D call: TRBD1 (6 bases). Germline CDR1 reads SGHDT; CDR2 reads YYEEEE. The CDR3 contains 13 residues. Trimming stripped 4 bases from V and 8 bases from J, with 12 bases between.

This chain joins TRBV27 and TRBJ2-5, with 12 bases identical to TRBD2. V dropped 3 bases and J dropped 2; count of bases not matched to a gene: 7. The CDR3 extends over 17 amino acids. Germline V CDR1 and CDR2: MNHEY, SMNVEV (reference sequence). The CDR3 DNA sequence: TGTGCCAGCAGTTTGACTAGCGGGGGCGCACCACAAGAGACCCAGTACTTC. Translating gives CASSLTSGGAPQETQYF.